These T cell receptor beta chains were read from a single sample in a study of T cells after yellow fever vaccination. TCRdb re-called the 5' RACE reads with MiXCR, one entry per CDR3 protein. The sample records some 290,000 distinct CDR3 sequences, around a tenth being singletons. Sequencing was performed on CD4+ T cells sorted from PBMCs, taken 45 days after the yellow fever booster vaccination. Receptor source: a man younger than 35 who received the YFV17D yellow fever vaccine. Both conserved end residues are part of each CDR3. The D gene is left open where the match is weak. Expanded clones are given a class, and other clones once, few, many or no size at all.

clone size,D gene,V gene,J gene,CDR3 DNA,CDR3 protein
few,TRBD1,TRBV5-1,TRBJ2-7,TGCGCCAGCAGCTTGCGGACAGGGGCATCCTCCGAGCAGTACTTC,CASSLRTGASSEQYF
NA,TRBD1,TRBV7-2,TRBJ1-1,TGTGCCAGCAGCTGGGACAGGGTAGGCGCTGAAGCTTTCTTT,CASSWDRVGAEAFF
NA,TRBD2,TRBV24-1,TRBJ2-5,TGTGCCACCACAATAACCGGGACTAGCGGGGGGCAAGAGACCCAGTACTTC,CATTITGTSGGQETQYF
NA,NA,TRBV4-3,TRBJ1-2,TGCGCCAGCAGCCAAGATCGGGGGATGGACTATGGCTACACCTTC,CASSQDRGMDYGYTF
NA,NA,TRBV7-3,TRBJ1-1,TGTGCCAGCAGCTTAACCCACAGTTACACTGAAGCTTTCTTT,CASSLTHSYTEAFF
NA,TRBD1,TRBV3-1,TRBJ1-2,TGTGCCAGCAGGGGGTCGGGACAGAACTATGGCTACACCTTC,CASRGSGQNYGYTF
few,TRBD1,TRBV5-4,TRBJ2-5,TGTGCCAGCAGCTTGGTTTCCGGACAGGGGTATGGGGGAAGAGAGACCCAGTACTTC,CASSLVSGQGYGGRETQYF
few,NA,TRBV19,TRBJ1-1,TGTGCCAGTAGTATCTTACAGGGAGCGGGCAAAAGTGAAGCTTTCTTT,CASSILQGAGKSEAFF
once,NA,TRBV7-9,TRBJ1-4,TGTGCCAGCAGCAGAAACGGGGAGTCAAGGGGTGAAAAACTGTTTTTT,CASSRNGESRGEKLFF
NA,TRBD2,TRBV6-2/TRBV6-3,TRBJ2-7,TGTGCCAGCAGGCGGGGGGCGAACGAGCAGTACTTC,CASRRGANEQYF
NA,NA,TRBV6-5,TRBJ2-3,TGTGCCAGCAGTTACAAGGGACCTACAGATACGCAGTATTTT,CASSYKGPTDTQYF
NA,TRBD1,TRBV6-5,TRBJ2-2,TGTGCCAGCAGTCTCCGGGACAGGGGGTACCCCGGGGAGCTGTTTTTT,CASSLRDRGYPGELFF
NA,NA,TRBV19,TRBJ1-1,TGTGCCAGTAGTTGGGACGGGAACACTGAAGCTTTCTTT,CASSWDGNTEAFF
NA,NA,TRBV7-6,TRBJ2-3,TGTGCCAGCAGCTTAGTTCTGGAAAGCACAGATACGCAGTATTTT,CASSLVLESTDTQYF
few,TRBD2,TRBV6-5,TRBJ2-5,TGTGCCAGCAGTGCTGGGACTAGCGGAAAAGAGACCCAGTACTTC,CASSAGTSGKETQYF
NA,NA,TRBV24-1,TRBJ1-2,TGTGCCACCAGTGAAGGCCCGGGACACCGAGGGTACACCTTC,CATSEGPGHRGYTF
NA,TRBD2,TRBV20-1,TRBJ2-7,TGCAGTGCTACCAGAGGGGGGACTAGAAACGAGCAGTACTTC,CSATRGGTRNEQYF
NA,NA,TRBV29-1,TRBJ2-3,TGCAGCGTTGGAGGGCGAACCACAGATACGCAGTATTTT,CSVGGRTTDTQYF
NA,TRBD1,TRBV29-1,TRBJ1-1,TGCAGCGTGGGAGCGGACAGGCTGGCTTTCTTT,CSVGADRLAFF
few,NA,TRBV2,TRBJ1-1,TGTGCCAGCAGCCGAGGGGGACCGAACACTGAAGCTTTCTTT,CASSRGGPNTEAFF
many,TRBD1,TRBV27,TRBJ2-3,TGTGCCAGCAACAGGGGACGGTCACTCACAGATACGCAGTATTTT,CASNRGRSLTDTQYF
few,TRBD1,TRBV13,TRBJ2-1,TGTGCCAGCAGCCAGGGGGCCGGACAGGGGATTCGAGAGCAGTTCTTC,CASSQGAGQGIREQFF
few,NA,TRBV6-2/TRBV6-3,TRBJ1-4,TGTGCCAGCAGTTACTGGGGACGACTGACTAATGAAAAACTGTTTTTT,CASSYWGRLTNEKLFF
few,TRBD2,TRBV6-5,TRBJ2-3,TGTGCCAGCAGTTACTCGCAAGGACTAGGCACAGATACGCAGTATTTT,CASSYSQGLGTDTQYF
NA,NA,TRBV2,TRBJ2-2,TGTGCCAGCATTTCAGACAGCGCGAACACCGGGGAGCTGTTTTTT,CASISDSANTGELFF
NA,NA,TRBV18,TRBJ1-1,TGTGCCAGCTCCCTGACAGCGATCATGAACACTGAAGCTTTCTTT,CASSLTAIMNTEAFF
few,TRBD1,TRBV20-1,TRBJ2-5,TGCAGTGCTTTCCGGACAGGGGCAGAGACCCAGTACTTC,CSAFRTGAETQYF
few,NA,TRBV6-5,TRBJ2-6,TGTGCCACCCAAGGGGGGCTCGGGGCCAACGTCCTGACTTTC,CATQGGLGANVLTF